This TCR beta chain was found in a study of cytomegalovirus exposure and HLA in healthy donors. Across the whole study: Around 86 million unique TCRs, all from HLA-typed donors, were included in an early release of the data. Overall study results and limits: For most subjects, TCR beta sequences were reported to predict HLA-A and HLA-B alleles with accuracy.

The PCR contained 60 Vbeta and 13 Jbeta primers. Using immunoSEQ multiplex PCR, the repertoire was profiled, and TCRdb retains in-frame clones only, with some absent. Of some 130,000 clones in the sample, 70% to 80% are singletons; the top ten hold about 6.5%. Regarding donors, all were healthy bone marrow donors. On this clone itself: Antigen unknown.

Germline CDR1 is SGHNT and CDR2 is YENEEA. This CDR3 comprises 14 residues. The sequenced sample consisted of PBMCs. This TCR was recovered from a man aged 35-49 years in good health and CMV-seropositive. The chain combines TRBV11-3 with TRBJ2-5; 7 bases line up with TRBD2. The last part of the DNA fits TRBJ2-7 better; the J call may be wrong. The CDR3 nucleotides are TGTGCCAGCAGCTTCGGGACTACCTCCTACGAGCAGTACTTC. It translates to CASSFGTTSYEQYF.